One sample yielded the 26 T cell receptor beta chains listed below, sequenced in a study of blood T cell repertoires in COVID-19. Profiled with immunoSEQ multiplex PCR; TCRdb holds only in-frame clones, not every one. The sample lists roughly 150,000 clones; 70% to 80% were seen once. Sequenced input: PBMCs or T cells enriched from blood (not recorded which). These receptors came from a woman aged 70 to 79 in a cohort exposed to, infected with or recovered from COVID-19 (not recorded which).

J is TRBJ2-3 and V is TRBV4-3; D uncertain. Between the trimmed V and J ends, which lost 4 bases and 6 bases, there was a span of 20 bases. CDR1 LGHNA and CDR2 YSLEER come from the germline V gene. The CDR3 is 16 amino acids. The CDR3 protein is CASSRYSRQDSDTQYF. DNA for the CDR3: TGCGCCAGCAGCCGTTATAGCCGCCAAGACTCCGATACGCAGTATTTT.

V usage is TRBV5-6 and J usage is TRBJ1-6; D not certain. V was cut by 6 bases and J by 8 bases, with 12 bases left in between. This CDR3 region has 13 residues. Germline CDR1 and CDR2: SGHDT and YYEEEE. CDR3 sequence (DNA): TGTGCCAGCACCGCTTTCGAGGATTCACCCCTCCACTTT. Protein: CASTAFEDSPLHF.

The V gene is TRBV15, the J gene TRBJ2-7; TRBD2 aligns across 9 bases. The CDR3 is made up of 13 amino acids. The germline CDR1 and CDR2 sequences are LNHNV and YYDKDF (reference sequence). J gave up 3 bases and V 8 bases, and 5 bases lay outside the gene matches. The CDR3 DNA follows: TGTGCCACCCCCAAGACTAGCGGCTACGAGCAGTACTTC. Its translation is CATPKTSGYEQYF.

V and J are TRBV28 and TRBJ1-4, with D tentatively TRBD1 (6 bases). Germline CDR1 is MDHEN and CDR2 is SYDVKM. The CDR3 consists of 16 residues. Trimming took 3 bases from V and 0 from J, leaving 11 bases between them. The CDR3 spells CASSFSGATTNEKLFF. Written as DNA, the CDR3 is TGTGCCAGCAGTTTCTCAGGGGCCACAACTAATGAAAAACTGTTTTTT.

V is TRBV28 and J is TRBJ2-5; 12 bases are a match to TRBD2. Germline values: CDR1 MDHEN, CDR2 SYDVKM. This CDR3 has 15 residues. V dropped 2 bases and J dropped 4; count of bases not matched to a gene: 2. The CDR3 spells CASSLPTSGRETQYF. In DNA, the CDR3 is TGTGCCAGCAGTTTACCGACTAGCGGGAGAGAGACCCAGTACTTC.

There are a few counts of this clone. The genes are TRBV27 and TRBJ2-1; TRBD2 matches at 12 bases. The trim removed 4 bases at V and 8 bases at J, leaving 12 bases unmatched. The CDR3 length is 17 residues. Germline V gene data show CDR1 as MNHEY and CDR2 as SMNVEV (reference sequence). The CDR3 bases are TGTGCCAGCAGTTCCTTGATCGGACTAGCGGGAAGGGATGAGCAGTTCTTC. Translation: CASSSLIGLAGRDEQFF.

The chain has TRBV19 and TRBJ2-1; 11 bases match TRBD2. The germline gives CDR1 LNHDA, CDR2 SQIVND (reference sequence). CDR3 size: 13 residues. The junction had 8 bases not matched to a gene; V was cut back by 4 bases and J by 15 bases. For the CDR3, the DNA is TGTGCCAGTAGTAGTCCTAGCGGGAGGCTGCTGTTCTTC. The encoded protein is CASSSPSGRLLFF.

This sequence joins TRBV4-2 and TRBJ2-3; tentative D call: TRBD2 (6 bases). V dropped 3 bases and J dropped 4 bases, with 23 bases sitting between them. The CDR3 sequence is 18 residues long. Germline CDR1 and CDR2: LGHNA and YNFKEQ. Here the CDR3 DNA reads TGTGCCAGCAGCCAGGAACTAATTCGGGACTTGACTTCAGATACGCAGTATTTT. It is translated as CASSQELIRDLTSDTQYF.

This clone came up once. This chain links TRBV5-4 with TRBJ2-1, with a tentative D call TRBD2 (5 bases). The CDR3 extends over 13 amino acids. Trimming shortened V by 4 bases and J by 8 bases, and 13 bases separated the two germline ends. Germline values: CDR1 SGHNT, CDR2 YYREEE (reference sequence). CDR3 in DNA: TGTGCCAGCAGCATGCTACCCGGGGATGAGCAGTTCTTC. The encoded protein is CASSMLPGDEQFF.

This sequence joins TRBV5-1 and TRBJ2-5; D is unclear. The germline V gene encodes CDR1 SGHRS and CDR2 YFSETQ. The CDR3 spans 14 residues. Trimming pared 3 bases from V and 2 bases from J, leaving 11 bases between. The CDR3 sequence is CASSSTQPQETQYF. The CDR3 DNA follows: TGCGCCAGCAGCTCGACTCAGCCTCAAGAGACCCAGTACTTC.

The CDR3 DNA is TGTGCCAGCAGCAAAGCTGGGACAGATCATCTGTCCCAGCATTTT. Amino acid sequence: CASSKAGTDHLSQHF. The chain couples TRBV21-1 to TRBJ1-5; TRBD1 reflects the table's D call only, with no check against the DNA. TRBV21-1 counts as a pseudogene. The CDR3 totals 15 residues.

The rearrangement uses TRBV28 and TRBJ2-7; no reliable D call. This CDR3 region has 13 residues. Germline V gene sequence: CDR1 MDHEN, CDR2 SYDVKM. V was clipped by 4 bases and J by 2 bases, with 9 bases between them. The CDR3 spells CASSSLVPYEQYF. The CDR3 DNA reads as TGTGCCAGCAGTTCCCTTGTCCCCTACGAGCAGTACTTC.

This sequence joins TRBV2 and TRBJ2-7; the match to TRBD1 covers 7 bases. Losses at the gene ends were 7 bases for V and 5 bases for J; bases not matched to a gene: 14. There are 15 residues in the CDR3. Looked up from germline, CDR1 is SNHLY and CDR2 is FYNNEI. CDR3 DNA: TGTGCCAGCACCAAATCAGGGGGAGCTGGACACGAGCAGTACTTC. This codes for CASTKSGGAGHEQYF.

V and J are TRBV3-1 (or the pseudogene TRBV3-2) and TRBJ1-2; a possible D gene is TRBD1 (5 bases). The CDR3 is 14 amino acids. Germline V gene lookup returns CDR1 LGHDT and CDR2 YNNKEL (reference sequence). V lost 6 bases to trimming and J lost 4 bases, with 15 bases between them. In DNA, the CDR3 is TGTGCCAGCAGTCAGTTGGGGGGACTCTATGGCTACACCTTC. Translated, it gives CASSQLGGLYGYTF.

The chain couples TRBV11-3 to TRBJ1-2, with D perhaps matching TRBD1 (5 bases). The CDR3 extends over 13 amino acids. Deletions cut 5 bases from V and 8 bases from J, with 15 bases between. The germline V gene has CDR1 SGHNT and CDR2 YENEEA. In nucleotides, the CDR3 is TGTGCCAGCAGCGCCGGACACCGGACGGGCTACACCTTC. Translation gives CASSAGHRTGYTF. The whole variable domain, filled in from reference TRBV11-3 and TRBJ1-2, reads EAGVVQSPRYKIIEKKQPVAFWCNPISGHNTLYWYLQNLGQGPELLIRYENEEAVDDSQLPKDRFSAERLKGVDSTLKIQPAELGDSAVYLCASSAGHRTGYTFGSGTRLTVV.

This chain uses TRBV7-2 with TRBJ2-7; 7 nucleotides align to TRBD2. The CDR3 sequence is 16 residues long. The germline gives CDR1 SGHTA, CDR2 FQGNSA. V was pared by 1 base and J by 1 base, with 7 bases of the junction left unmatched. The CDR3 is CASSLVPSGSSYEQYF. DNA of the CDR3: TGTGCCAGCAGCTTAGTGCCTAGCGGATCTTCCTACGAGCAGTACTTC. Full variable domain (remainder filled in from reference TRBV7-2 and TRBJ2-7): GAGVSQSPSNKVTEKGKDVELRCDPISGHTALYWYRQSLGQGLEFLIYFQGNSAPDKSGLPSDRFSAERTGGSVSTLTIQRTQQEDSAVYLCASSLVPSGSSYEQYFGPGTRLTVT.

This chain joins TRBV5-4 and TRBJ2-7, with D possibly TRBD2 on 5 matching bases. The CDR3 length is 13 residues. CDR1 and CDR2 (germline): SGHNT, YYREEE (reference sequence). V lost 4 bases and J 4 bases, leaving 12 bases between the germline ends. Written as DNA, the CDR3 is TGTGCCAGCAGCCGGCAATGGGAGTACGAGCAGTACTTC. Translated: CASSRQWEYEQYF.

CDR3 DNA sequence: TGTGCCAGCAGGGGACAGGTGGAGGGCAATCAGCCCCAGCATTTT. Protein sequence: CASRGQVEGNQPQHF. The chain joins TRBV6-5 to TRBJ1-5; 8 bases fit TRBD1. The CDR3 contains 15 residues. V trimming: 6 bases; J trimming: 2 bases; junction bases outside the gene matches: 6. CDR1 MNHEY and CDR2 SVGAGI come from the germline V gene.

CDR3 sequence (DNA): TGTGCCACCAGATCCGGGGCTGGGGGGGAGCAGTACTTC. It specifies CATRSGAGGEQYF. The chain recombines TRBV24-1 with TRBJ2-7; weak D call: TRBD2 (6 bases). This CDR3 has 13 residues. The V gene lost 7 bases and the J gene lost 7 bases, with 16 bases spanning the gap. In germline, CDR1 is KGHDR, CDR2 SFDVKD.

This clone was detected only once. This same CDR3 is encoded by further DNA sequences in the sample. The chain recombines TRBV30 with TRBJ2-5; D uncertain. The V gene's germline CDR1 is GTSNPN and CDR2 SVGIG (reference sequence). V lost 0 bases, J lost 5 bases, and 4 bases lay in between. The CDR3 is 11 amino acids. The CDR3 spells CAWSVLETQYF. The DNA for the CDR3 is TGTGCCTGGAGTGTACTCGAGACCCAGTACTTC.

This clone was counted only a few times. The V call is TRBV18, the J call TRBJ2-5, with 7 bases that match TRBD1. Germline-derived CDR1 and CDR2 are KGHSH and LQKENI. V was clipped by 5 bases and J by 5 bases; unmatched bases: 8. This CDR3 contains 14 residues. CDR3 sequence: CASSIQGLGETQYF. The DNA for the CDR3 is TGTGCCAGCTCAATACAGGGGCTTGGGGAGACCCAGTACTTC.

This chain links TRBV30 with TRBJ1-4; 8 bases agree with TRBD1. The CDR3 is made up of 13 amino acids. The V and J ends lost 4 bases and 6 bases, in that order; junction bases with no gene match: 4. Germline-derived CDR1 and CDR2 are GTSNPN and SVGIG (reference sequence). The CDR3 protein is CAWKRGQDEKLFF. The CDR3 region has the DNA TGTGCCTGGAAGAGGGGACAGGATGAAAAACTGTTTTTT.

This clone was counted ten times or more. This same CDR3 is encoded by further DNA sequences in the sample. This sequence joins TRBV5-1 and TRBJ1-6; D is unclear. Germline V gene lookup returns CDR1 SGHRS and CDR2 YFSETQ. Trimming shortened V by 4 bases and J by 10 bases, and 12 bases separated the two germline ends. The CDR3 totals 13 residues. This chain's CDR3 is CASSLGGLSPLHF. The CDR3 DNA is TGCGCCAGCAGCCTCGGAGGGTTATCACCCCTCCACTTT.

The chain is built from TRBV3-1 (or the pseudogene TRBV3-2) and TRBJ1-6; D may be TRBD1 (5 bases). Trimming removed 4 bases at V and 9 bases at J, with 13 bases between. CDR1 LGHDT and CDR2 YNNKEL come from the germline V gene (reference sequence). This CDR3 is built from 14 residues. In nucleotides, the CDR3 is TGTGCCAGCAGCCCGCTGGTGGACATTTCACCCCTCCACTTT. It encodes CASSPLVDISPLHF.

The V call is TRBV11-3, the J call TRBJ2-3; D ambiguous. The CDR3 sequence is 13 residues long. The germline CDR1 and CDR2 sequences are SGHNT and YENEEA. The V gene lost 7 bases and the J gene lost 2 bases, with 10 bases spanning the gap. The CDR3 bases are TGTGCCAGCACCCCGCAGGCCACAGATACGCAGTATTTT. It translates to CASTPQATDTQYF.

The chain is built from TRBV28 and TRBJ1-1; perhaps TRBD1 as D (5 bases). Germline CDR1 and CDR2: MDHEN and SYDVKM. The ends were cut back, 3 bases at V and 6 bases at J, with 5 bases in the middle. The CDR3 totals 11 residues. CDR3 in amino acids: CASSLTAEAFF. CDR3 nucleotide sequence: TGTGCCAGCAGTTTGACAGCTGAAGCTTTCTTT.